Included here is one T cell receptor beta chain sequence, with context. The data derive from a study of OX40 agonist ivuxolimab in advanced cancers. Study summary: Of the participants, over 30% had some prior anti-PD-1, anti-PD-L1 or anti-CTLA-4 therapy, which was allowed.

Data came from immunoSEQ multiplex PCR; TCRdb stores just in-frame clones and leaves some out. Seen here are fewer than 35,000 clones, about 92% observed once, and the top ten hold around a tenth. V was trimmed by 3 bases and J by 6 bases, leaving 16 bases between them. The CDR3 has 14 residues. Germline V lookup: CDR1 SGDLS, CDR2 YYNGEE. Here the sequenced sample was CD4+ or CD8+ T cells sorted from blood, taken in a trial of the OX40 agonist ivuxolimab. The V call is TRBV9, the J call TRBJ2-7; no firm D call. The sequence came from an adult with an advanced solid tumor such as melanoma, head and neck, liver or kidney cancer. CDR3 in DNA: TGTGCCAGCAGCGCCACCGTAGAGTATGGCGAGCAGTACTTC. It yields the protein CASSATVEYGEQYF.